A single sample gave rise to the 9 T cell receptor beta chains below, sequenced in a study of T cell repertoires in cytomegalovirus infection. No antigen has been identified for these receptors. TCRdb independently ran MiXCR on the reads; one entry per CDR3 protein. The sample records approximately 150,000 distinct CDR3 sequences, about a fifth being singletons. The sample was CD8+ T cells from cultured PBMCs, taken from culture after CMV antigen stimulation. The receptor set was obtained from a human donor in good health (CMV status not recorded). Some clones in this sample may be carry-over from other donors' samples.

This clonotype occurred a few times. The chain recombines TRBV27 with TRBJ1-1; 8 nucleotides align to TRBD1. Germline lookup yields CDR1 MNHEY and CDR2 SMNVEV (reference sequence). The CDR3 runs 14 residues. Trimming cost V 0 bases and J 10 bases; bases outside gene matches: 7. DNA for the CDR3: TGTGCCAGCAGTTTATCGAACAGGGGGAGAGTAGCTTTCTTT. Translated, it gives CASSLSNRGRVAFF.

This clonotype was seen a few times. This sequence joins TRBV7-6 and TRBJ1-4; D is unresolved. CDR1 and CDR2 from the germline V gene are SGHVS and FNYEAQ. V gave up 5 bases and J gave up 0 bases, with 7 bases separating them. CDR3 length equals 14 residues. The CDR3 coding sequence is TGTGCCAGCAGCAAGTCGGCAACTAATGAAAAACTGTTTTTT. It codes for CASSKSATNEKLFF.

This clonotype was seen a few times. The chain carries TRBV7-8 and TRBJ1-4; the D is unclear. The CDR3 covers 11 residues. V lost 3 bases, J lost 8 bases, and 4 bases lay in between. Germline CDR1 SGHVS, CDR2 FQNEAQ. The DNA for the CDR3 is TGTGCCAGCAGCTTCAGCGAAAAACTGTTTTTT. Protein product: CASSFSEKLFF.

This clonotype appeared a few times. The junction departs from germline at one end; a sequencing error may be responsible. This chain joins TRBV7-9 and TRBJ2-7; the D is unclear. CDR1 and CDR2 (germline): SEHNR, FQNEAQ (reference sequence). There are 12 residues in the CDR3. CDR3 sequence (DNA): TGTGCCACCAGCTCAGATTCGTACGAGCAGTACTTC. This sequence encodes CATSSDSYEQYF.

The rearrangement joins TRBV7-9 to TRBJ1-5, with D uncertain. Trimming shortened V by 4 bases and J by 7 bases, and 26 bases separated the two germline ends. The CDR3 contains 18 residues. CDR1 is SEHNR and CDR2 is FQNEAQ in the germline V gene (reference sequence). CDR3 coding DNA: TGTGCCAGCAGCTCCAGTCAGGCAGCCCAACTCCTTGAGCAGCCCCAGCATTTT. It specifies CASSSSQAAQLLEQPQHF.

The table lists this clonotype with a few counts. This chain links TRBV5-1 with TRBJ2-7, with TRBD1 matching over 10 bases. Losses at the gene ends were 7 bases for V and 5 bases for J; bases not matched to a gene: 12. The CDR3 loop spans 15 amino acids. Germline loops: CDR1 SGHRS, CDR2 YFSETQ. CDR3 coding DNA: TGCGCCAGCTCGAACTCCGGGACAGGGGAGAACGAGCAGTACTTC. Translating it yields CASSNSGTGENEQYF.

CDR3 sequence: CASSLETGMNTEAFF. CDR3 coding DNA: TGTGCCAGCAGCTTAGAGACGGGAATGAACACTGAAGCTTTCTTT. The V call is TRBV4-2, the J call TRBJ1-1; no clear D gene. This CDR3 comprises 15 residues. Per the germline V gene, CDR1 is LGHNA and CDR2 is YNFKEQ. Trimming left V 5 bases short and J 0 bases short, with 13 bases between.

The J gene is TRBJ1-1, the V gene TRBV7-2; perhaps TRBD1 as D (6 bases). The CDR3 spans 14 residues. The V gene's germline CDR1 is SGHTA and CDR2 FQGNSA. V lost 5 bases to trimming and J lost 5 bases, with 15 bases between them. CDR3 DNA sequence: TGTGCCAGCAGCCCCCCAGGGGCAGCTACTGAAGCTTTCTTT. It is translated as CASSPPGAATEAFF.

This clonotype was picked up a small number of times. J is TRBJ2-7 and V is TRBV27; D is possibly TRBD1 or TRBD2 (5 bases each). The length of the CDR3 is 15 residues. Trimming left V 6 bases short and J 3 bases short, with 18 bases between. Germline V gives CDR1 MNHEY, CDR2 SMNVEV (reference sequence). CDR3 bases: TGTGCCAGCAGCCCAAAGGAACGGGGCCTCTACGAGCAGTACTTC. Translation: CASSPKERGLYEQYF.